Sequencing of this T cell receptor (beta chain) was carried out in a study of T cell changes during pregnancy in multiple sclerosis. Data came from immunoSEQ multiplex PCR; TCRdb stores just in-frame clones and leaves some out. The sample consists of about 53,000 clones, nearly 90% of them appearing once. The germline gives CDR1 SGHDT, CDR2 YYEEEE. The V gene end was trimmed by 7 bases and the J gene end by 5 bases; junction bases not matched to a gene: 7. CDR3 size: 13 residues. In this sample, this clone turned up once. The specimen comprised peripheral blood, sampled after pregnancy. V is TRBV5-6 and J is TRBJ2-3; 7 nucleotides line up with TRBD2. This clonotype was sampled from a female donor in good health, enrolled as a control in a pregnancy study. As DNA, the CDR3 is TGTGCCAGCGCTGGGAGGGTAGGAGATACGCAGTATTTT. Amino acid sequence: CASAGRVGDTQYF.